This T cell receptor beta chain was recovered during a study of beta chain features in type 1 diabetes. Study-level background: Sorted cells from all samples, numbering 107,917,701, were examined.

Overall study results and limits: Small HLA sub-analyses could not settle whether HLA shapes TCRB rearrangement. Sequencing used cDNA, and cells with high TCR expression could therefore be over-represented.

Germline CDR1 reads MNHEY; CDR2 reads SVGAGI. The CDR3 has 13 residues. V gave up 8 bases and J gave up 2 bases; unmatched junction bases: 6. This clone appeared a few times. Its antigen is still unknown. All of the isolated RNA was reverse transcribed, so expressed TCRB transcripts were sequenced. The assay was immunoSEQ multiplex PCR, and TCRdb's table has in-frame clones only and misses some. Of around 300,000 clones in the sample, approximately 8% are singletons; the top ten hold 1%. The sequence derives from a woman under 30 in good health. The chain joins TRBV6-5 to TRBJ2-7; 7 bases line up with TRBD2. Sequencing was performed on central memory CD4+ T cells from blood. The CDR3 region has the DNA TGTGCCAGCCGGCCGGGGGGTACCTACGAGCAGTACTTC. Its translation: CASRPGGTYEQYF.